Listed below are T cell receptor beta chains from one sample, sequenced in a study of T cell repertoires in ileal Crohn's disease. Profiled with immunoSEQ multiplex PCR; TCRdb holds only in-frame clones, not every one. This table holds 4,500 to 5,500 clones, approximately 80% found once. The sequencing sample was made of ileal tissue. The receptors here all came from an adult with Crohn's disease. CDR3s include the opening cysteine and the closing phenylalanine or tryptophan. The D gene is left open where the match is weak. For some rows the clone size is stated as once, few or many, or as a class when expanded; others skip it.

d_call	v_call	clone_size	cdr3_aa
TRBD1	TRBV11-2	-	CASSLRQGLNEQFF
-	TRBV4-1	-	CASSQVIRGRGTSGNTIYF
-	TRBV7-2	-	CASSSNRRVVGQETQYF
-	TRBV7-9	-	CASSLNGETQYF
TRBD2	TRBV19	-	CASSAGVGRGEYEQYF
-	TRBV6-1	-	CASSGGLPGNEQFF
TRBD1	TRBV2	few	CASRMGQETEAFF
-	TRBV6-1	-	CASSERGYSNQPQHF
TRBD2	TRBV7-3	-	CASSLNSGGTRGTQYF
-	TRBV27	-	CASSSSPHGEQYF
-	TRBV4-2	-	CASSQGLGDTQYF
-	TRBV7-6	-	CASSSSYYEQYF
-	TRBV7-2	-	CASSSMGTDEQYF
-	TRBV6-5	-	CASSQRTATISPLHF
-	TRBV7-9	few	CASSFGISPLHF
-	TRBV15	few	CATSRDSGNEQFF
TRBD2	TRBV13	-	CASSLWGESGGPKDTQYF
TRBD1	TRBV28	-	CASSLFGRGIGNTIYF
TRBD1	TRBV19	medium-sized	CASSQSQGADFYGYTF
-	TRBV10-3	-	CAISSQESNQPQHF
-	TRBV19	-	CASSISGDGGYTF
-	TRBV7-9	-	CASSPEGGRIGKLFF
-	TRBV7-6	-	CASSLVSSGANVLTF
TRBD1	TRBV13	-	CASSLDRGRTEAFF
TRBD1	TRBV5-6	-	CASSLSAGTGSGELFF
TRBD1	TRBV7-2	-	CASSPDRGYGYTF
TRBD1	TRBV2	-	CASSRDRGRTTPGYTF
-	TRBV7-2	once	CASSLVQGPNEKLFF
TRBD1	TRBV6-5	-	CASSYRTGHYGYTF
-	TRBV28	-	CASIVAGNRFAQPQHF
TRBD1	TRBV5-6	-	CASSDSRDRGREKLFF
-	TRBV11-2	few	CASSLIGLEQYF
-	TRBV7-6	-	CASRTGQNTGELFF
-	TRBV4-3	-	CASSQRGNQPQHF
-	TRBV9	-	CASSVGSEANEKLFF
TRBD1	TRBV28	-	CASRRQGNTEAFF
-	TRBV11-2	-	CASSLGGRVGAEAFF
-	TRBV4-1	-	CASSQDHLGSYGYTF
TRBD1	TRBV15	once	CATSRLSGQGPPPYGYTF
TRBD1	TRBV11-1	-	CASSYAGQASRGYTF
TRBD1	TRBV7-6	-	CASSGGQRTEAFF
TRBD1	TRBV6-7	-	CASSPPKGQGFNGYTF
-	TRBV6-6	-	CASILGGATEAFF
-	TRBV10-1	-	CASSEGLGQSLTKNIQYF
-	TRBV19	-	CASSSNRAGYTF
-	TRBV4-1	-	CASSQHTSNSGNTIYF
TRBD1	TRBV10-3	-	CAISVGGSNTGELFF
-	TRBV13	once	CASSPRTDYGYTF
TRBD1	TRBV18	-	CASSPGQGPYEQYF
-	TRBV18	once	CASAEQVNSNQPQHF
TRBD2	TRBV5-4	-	CASSLGGVSGNEQFF
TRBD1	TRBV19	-	CASSRTGIEAFF
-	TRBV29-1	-	CSVNDGEETQYF
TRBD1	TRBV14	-	CASSRDRGTGELFF
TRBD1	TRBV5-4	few	CASSYYRGTGEQYF
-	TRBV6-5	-	CASSPSVGRNTEAFF
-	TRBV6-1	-	CASMAAHSSYEQYF
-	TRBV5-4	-	CASSLGAAYNSPLHF
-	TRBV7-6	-	CASSLGAMGGLNTEAFF
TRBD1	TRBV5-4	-	CASSYYRGAGELFF